Listed below are T cell receptor beta chains from one sample, sequenced in a study of T cell changes during pregnancy in multiple sclerosis. The protocol was immunoSEQ multiplex PCR, while the TCRdb copy is restricted to in-frame clones and leaves out a portion. Seen here are some 83,000 clones, about nine tenths observed once, and the top ten hold roughly 4%. The material sequenced was PBMCs, taken in the first trimester of pregnancy. All receptors come from a female donor in good health, serving as a control in a pregnancy study. Some clones in this sample may be carry-over from other donors' samples. Each CDR3 is given with its conserved first and last residue. Each record gives: J gene, D gene, V gene, clone size, CDR3 protein, CDR3 DNA. D genes are given only for firm matches. A clone size is listed for some rows: how often the clone was seen (once, few, many), or a class if it is expanded.

J gene: TRBJ1-1
D gene: .
V gene: TRBV10-3
clone size: once
CDR3 protein: CAISESNGERFAEAFF
CDR3 DNA: TGTGCCATCAGTGAGTCGAATGGGGAGAGGTTCGCTGAAGCTTTCTTT

J gene: TRBJ2-1
D gene: .
V gene: TRBV18
clone size: .
CDR3 protein: CASSPAGGGYNEQFF
CDR3 DNA: TGTGCCAGCTCACCAGCAGGAGGAGGGTACAATGAGCAGTTCTTC

J gene: TRBJ2-1
D gene: .
V gene: TRBV5-6
clone size: once
CDR3 protein: CASSSYNEQFF
CDR3 DNA: TGTGCCAGCAGCTCTTACAATGAGCAGTTCTTC

J gene: TRBJ2-1
D gene: .
V gene: TRBV7-2
clone size: .
CDR3 protein: CASSLARGTYNEQFF
CDR3 DNA: TGTGCCAGCAGCTTAGCAAGGGGGACCTACAATGAGCAGTTCTTC

J gene: TRBJ2-6
D gene: .
V gene: TRBV19
clone size: .
CDR3 protein: CASSPPGAGANVLTF
CDR3 DNA: TGTGCCAGTAGCCCTCCAGGGGCCGGGGCCAACGTCCTGACTTTC

J gene: TRBJ1-1
D gene: TRBD1
V gene: TRBV7-6
clone size: .
CDR3 protein: CASSSPGQGGWGTEAFF
CDR3 DNA: TGTGCCAGCAGCTCCCCGGGACAGGGGGGATGGGGCACTGAAGCTTTCTTT

J gene: TRBJ1-2
D gene: .
V gene: TRBV7-9
clone size: .
CDR3 protein: CASSPQAGPYGYTF
CDR3 DNA: TGTGCCAGCAGCCCCCAGGCAGGGCCCTATGGCTACACCTTC

J gene: TRBJ1-1
D gene: .
V gene: TRBV28
clone size: .
CDR3 protein: CASGKKRGSGNTEAFF
CDR3 DNA: TGTGCCAGCGGGAAAAAAAGGGGTTCTGGGAACACTGAAGCTTTCTTT

J gene: TRBJ2-7
D gene: TRBD2
V gene: TRBV6-1
clone size: .
CDR3 protein: CASSESGGAFSEQYF
CDR3 DNA: TGTGCCAGCAGTGAATCCGGGGGGGCATTCTCCGAGCAGTACTTC

J gene: TRBJ2-7
D gene: TRBD1
V gene: TRBV4-2
clone size: .
CDR3 protein: CASSQEGTGDEQYF
CDR3 DNA: TGTGCCAGCAGCCAAGAAGGGACAGGGGACGAGCAGTACTTC

J gene: TRBJ2-7
D gene: .
V gene: TRBV19
clone size: once
CDR3 protein: CASSISATSYEQYF
CDR3 DNA: TGTGCCAGTAGTATATCCGCTACGTCCTACGAGCAGTACTTC

J gene: TRBJ2-1
D gene: .
V gene: TRBV5-6
clone size: .
CDR3 protein: CATGGNEQFF
CDR3 DNA: TGTGCCACCGGGGGAAATGAGCAGTTCTTC

J gene: TRBJ2-2
D gene: TRBD1
V gene: TRBV11-3
clone size: .
CDR3 protein: CASSLDSGQGVIGELFF
CDR3 DNA: TGTGCCAGCAGCTTAGATTCCGGACAGGGGGTTATCGGGGAGCTGTTTTTT

J gene: TRBJ1-6
D gene: TRBD1
V gene: TRBV7-9
clone size: .
CDR3 protein: CASSWTGANSPLHF
CDR3 DNA: TGTGCCAGCAGCTGGACAGGGGCCAATTCACCCCTCCACTTT

J gene: TRBJ2-3
D gene: TRBD1
V gene: TRBV5-1
clone size: .
CDR3 protein: CASSPRDRAGRTDTQYF
CDR3 DNA: TGCGCCAGCAGCCCCCGGGACAGGGCCGGGAGGACAGATACGCAGTATTTT

J gene: TRBJ2-1
D gene: .
V gene: TRBV5-1
clone size: .
CDR3 protein: CASSLDYAGREQFF
CDR3 DNA: TGCGCCAGCAGCTTGGATTATGCGGGACGTGAGCAGTTCTTC

J gene: TRBJ2-1
D gene: .
V gene: TRBV5-1
clone size: .
CDR3 protein: CASSLRADRFGEQFF
CDR3 DNA: TGCGCCAGCAGCTTGAGAGCGGACCGTTTCGGGGAGCAGTTCTTC

J gene: TRBJ2-5
D gene: .
V gene: TRBV7-6
clone size: .
CDR3 protein: CASSLGGGETQYF
CDR3 DNA: TGTGCCAGCAGCTTGGGCGGAGGAGAGACCCAGTACTTC

J gene: TRBJ1-1
D gene: TRBD1
V gene: TRBV28
clone size: .
CDR3 protein: CASRGQATEAFF
CDR3 DNA: TGTGCCAGCAGGGGACAGGCCACTGAAGCTTTCTTT

J gene: TRBJ1-2
D gene: TRBD1
V gene: TRBV4-2
clone size: .
CDR3 protein: CASSQGDRGTGYTF
CDR3 DNA: TGTGCCAGCAGCCAGGGTGACAGGGGAACGGGCTACACCTTC

J gene: TRBJ1-1
D gene: TRBD1
V gene: TRBV27
clone size: .
CDR3 protein: CASRSLDRGRVNTEAFF
CDR3 DNA: TGTGCCAGCAGAAGTTTGGACAGGGGGCGGGTGAACACTGAAGCTTTCTTT

J gene: TRBJ2-3
D gene: .
V gene: TRBV5-1
clone size: .
CDR3 protein: CASSLGAGPLSDTQYF
CDR3 DNA: TGCGCCAGCAGCTTGGGCGCGGGGCCTTTGTCAGATACGCAGTATTTT

J gene: TRBJ1-2
D gene: .
V gene: TRBV6-5
clone size: .
CDR3 protein: CASSLSRPNYGYTF
CDR3 DNA: TGTGCCAGCAGTCTCTCCAGGCCCAATTATGGCTACACCTTC

J gene: TRBJ2-3
D gene: TRBD1
V gene: TRBV4-3
clone size: .
CDR3 protein: CASSQGRQGAADTQYF
CDR3 DNA: TGCGCCAGCAGCCAAGGTCGTCAGGGGGCGGCAGATACGCAGTATTTT

J gene: TRBJ1-1
D gene: .
V gene: TRBV7-2
clone size: .
CDR3 protein: CASTLGVNTFF
CDR3 DNA: TGTGCCAGCACCCTGGGAGTTAATACTTTCTTT

J gene: TRBJ1-5
D gene: .
V gene: TRBV4-1
clone size: .
CDR3 protein: CASSRVVLEAQHF
CDR3 DNA: TGCGCCAGCAGCCGAGTAGTCCTTGAGGCCCAGCATTTT

J gene: TRBJ2-6
D gene: .
V gene: TRBV5-5
clone size: .
CDR3 protein: CASSLDSNSGANVLTF
CDR3 DNA: TGTGCCAGCAGCTTGGATTCAAACTCTGGGGCCAACGTCCTGACTTTC

J gene: TRBJ2-1
D gene: .
V gene: TRBV6-5
clone size: .
CDR3 protein: CASSYARRDEQFF
CDR3 DNA: TGTGCCAGCAGTTACGCTCGCCGGGATGAGCAGTTCTTC

J gene: TRBJ2-1
D gene: TRBD2
V gene: TRBV19
clone size: .
CDR3 protein: CASSVSGGPYNEQFF
CDR3 DNA: TGTGCCAGTAGTGTGAGCGGGGGGCCTTACAATGAGCAGTTCTTC

J gene: TRBJ2-3
D gene: TRBD2
V gene: TRBV5-4
clone size: .
CDR3 protein: CASSSRASGTPDTQYF
CDR3 DNA: TGTGCCAGCAGTTCTCGCGCTAGCGGAACCCCAGATACGCAGTATTTT

J gene: TRBJ1-1
D gene: .
V gene: TRBV6-1
clone size: .
CDR3 protein: CASSVGAKTEAFF
CDR3 DNA: TGTGCCAGCAGTGTGGGAGCGAAAACTGAAGCTTTCTTT

J gene: TRBJ2-7
D gene: TRBD2
V gene: TRBV5-6
clone size: .
CDR3 protein: CASRSAGLPTYEQYF
CDR3 DNA: TGTGCCAGCAGGTCCGCGGGACTACCAACCTACGAGCAGTACTTC

J gene: TRBJ2-7
D gene: TRBD2
V gene: TRBV15
clone size: .
CDR3 protein: CATALAGGPYEQYF
CDR3 DNA: TGTGCCACAGCTCTAGCGGGAGGGCCTTACGAGCAGTACTTC

J gene: TRBJ2-7
D gene: TRBD2
V gene: TRBV4-1
clone size: .
CDR3 protein: CASSQVSGSSYEQYF
CDR3 DNA: TGCGCCAGCAGCCAAGTAAGCGGGAGCTCCTACGAGCAGTACTTC

J gene: TRBJ1-5
D gene: TRBD1
V gene: TRBV4-2
clone size: .
CDR3 protein: CASSQGPLVSGQNDNQPQHF
CDR3 DNA: TGTGCCAGCAGCCAAGGCCCCTTGGTATCGGGACAGAACGATAATCAGCCCCAGCATTTT

J gene: TRBJ2-7
D gene: .
V gene: TRBV15
clone size: .
CDR3 protein: CATSRGQGTYEQYF
CDR3 DNA: TGTGCCACCAGCAGAGGTCAGGGGACCTACGAGCAGTACTTC

J gene: TRBJ2-1
D gene: TRBD2
V gene: TRBV28
clone size: .
CDR3 protein: CASSGTSPYNEQFF
CDR3 DNA: TGTGCCAGCTCCGGGACTAGCCCCTACAATGAGCAGTTCTTC

J gene: TRBJ2-3
D gene: .
V gene: TRBV19
clone size: few
CDR3 protein: CASSMMARTDTQYF
CDR3 DNA: TGTGCCAGTAGTATGATGGCCCGCACAGATACGCAGTATTTT

J gene: TRBJ1-5
D gene: .
V gene: TRBV28
clone size: .
CDR3 protein: CASSLQTGRQPQHF
CDR3 DNA: TGTGCCAGCAGTTTACAGACAGGCCGGCAGCCCCAGCATTTT

J gene: TRBJ2-1
D gene: .
V gene: TRBV19
clone size: .
CDR3 protein: CASNDAALRSEQFF
CDR3 DNA: TGTGCCAGTAATGATGCCGCCCTTCGGAGTGAGCAGTTCTTC

J gene: TRBJ2-2
D gene: TRBD1
V gene: TRBV4-1
clone size: once
CDR3 protein: CASSQGTGSGELFF
CDR3 DNA: TGCGCCAGCAGCCAGGGGACAGGGTCCGGGGAGCTGTTTTTT

J gene: TRBJ2-2
D gene: TRBD1
V gene: TRBV27
clone size: .
CDR3 protein: CANAGTADTGELFF
CDR3 DNA: TGTGCCAACGCCGGGACAGCGGACACCGGGGAGCTGTTTTTT

J gene: TRBJ2-3
D gene: TRBD1
V gene: TRBV14
clone size: once
CDR3 protein: CASSSGTGTWDTQYF
CDR3 DNA: TGTGCCAGCAGTTCCGGGACAGGAACGTGGGATACGCAGTATTTT

J gene: TRBJ2-5
D gene: TRBD1
V gene: TRBV10-3
clone size: few
CDR3 protein: CAIRGGQGVQETQYF
CDR3 DNA: TGTGCCATCCGTGGGGGACAGGGGGTCCAAGAGACCCAGTACTTC

J gene: TRBJ2-5
D gene: TRBD2
V gene: TRBV5-1
clone size: .
CDR3 protein: CASSLVAGGPVETQYF
CDR3 DNA: TGCGCCAGCAGCTTGGTGGCGGGAGGGCCGGTGGAGACCCAGTACTTC